This TCR beta chain is from a study of cytomegalovirus exposure and HLA in healthy donors. Study at large: Within the Caucasian-associated ancestry cluster were 81% of the 300 to 450 genotyped donors.

V was clipped by 3 bases and J by 0 bases, with 8 bases between them. CDR1 and CDR2 (germline): SGHTA, FQGNSA. The CDR3 loop spans 14 amino acids. 13 Jbeta primers and 60 Vbeta primers were used for the PCR. Produced via immunoSEQ multiplex PCR; TCRdb's table is partial and in-frame only. Of 150,000 to 200,000 clones in the sample, roughly three quarters were seen once. In nominal health when sampled, donors likely had unrecorded immune exposures nonetheless. A word on this clone: Its antigen is unidentified.

Study-level points and caveats: Immune exposure was documented only through CMV serostatus. A highly shared variant cluster was judged a likely technical artifact.

The clonotype originates from a woman in her thirties in good health and CMV-seropositive. This rearrangement joins TRBV7-2 to TRBJ1-1, with unresolved D. Input material: PBMCs. The CDR3 nucleotides are TGTGCCAGCAGCTTGACATACATGAACACTGAAGCTTTCTTT. Translating gives CASSLTYMNTEAFF. Full variable domain (missing parts from reference TRBV7-2 and TRBJ1-1): GAGVSQSPSNKVTEKGKDVELRCDPISGHTALYWYRQSLGQGLEFLIYFQGNSAPDKSGLPSDRFSAERTGGSVSTLTIQRTQQEDSAVYLCASSLTYMNTEAFFGQGTRLTVV.